This T cell receptor beta chain was sequenced during a study of shared clonotypes between healthy human individuals. Study at large: Per-donor plates numbered three CD4 naive, three CD4 memory, two CD8 naive and one CD8 memory.

CDR1 is SQVTM and CDR2 is ANQGSEA in the germline V gene. V lost 6 bases, J lost 1 base, and 14 bases lay in between. The CDR3 covers 14 residues. The study's findings and limits: Sharing across four donors was seen in roughly 5.2% of naive CD4 clonotypes.

Assay used: immunoSEQ multiplex PCR; TCRdb lists only in-frame clones, some missing. This sample yields a few million clones, of which 85% to 95% are seen a single time; 0.35% to 0.45% belongs to the top ten. Remarks on this clone: Its antigen remains unknown.

Sequenced material: naive CD4+ T cells from PBMCs. The subset is: CD45RA+ positively selected. This receptor was identified in a man aged 18 to 35 in good health. Some clones in this sample may be carry-over from other donors' samples. The chain joins TRBV29-1 to TRBJ2-3; possibly TRBD2 for D (5 bases). CDR3 protein: CSVLAGLGTDTQYF. Written as DNA, the CDR3 is TGCAGCGTCTTAGCCGGACTGGGCACAGATACGCAGTATTTT.